The rows below give T cell receptor beta chains drawn from one sample of a study of T cell repertoires in cytomegalovirus infection. TCRdb re-called the reads through MiXCR, storing one row per CDR3 protein. The sample includes some 500,000 distinct CDR3 sequences, about 40% seen only once; the top ten take around 48%. Their recognized antigens are unknown. Sequencing was performed on cultured PBMCs, taken from culture after CMV antigen stimulation. These TCRs come from a human donor in good health (CMV status not recorded). Some clones in this sample may be carry-over from other donors' samples. The CDR3 runs from the conserved cysteine through the conserved F or W. Each record gives: J gene, clone size, V gene, D gene, CDR3 DNA, CDR3 protein. A D gene is named only where the DNA matches it firmly. The size entry is marked missing in some rows and otherwise reads once, few, many or a size class.

>TRBJ2-7|few|TRBV7-2|.
TGTGCCAGCAGCTTAGCCCTCCCGGCAGGGGCCGGCGAGCAGTACTTC
CASSLALPAGAGEQYF
>TRBJ2-2|few|TRBV7-8|TRBD2
TGTGCCAGCAGGCTGCGACTAGCGGCGAACACCGGGGAGCTGTTTTTT
CASRLRLAANTGELFF
>TRBJ2-4|few|TRBV7-2|.
TGTGCCAGCAGCCCCTCAGTTGTGTCCAAAAACATTCAGTACTTC
CASSPSVVSKNIQYF
>TRBJ2-7|few|TRBV6-1|.
TGTGCCAGCCGGGACCTTCCACCCTACGAGCAGTACTTC
CASRDLPPYEQYF
>TRBJ2-3|.|TRBV5-1|.
TGCGCCAGCAACTCCGGAGGGCCAGATACGCAGTATTTT
CASNSGGPDTQYF
>TRBJ2-2|few|TRBV7-2|.
TGTGCCAGCAGCTTTGACGCCCTGAACACCGGGGAGCTGTTTTTT
CASSFDALNTGELFF
>TRBJ2-1|.|TRBV11-2|.
TGTGCCAGCAGCTCAAGCCGGCGCAATGAGCAGTTCTTC
CASSSSRRNEQFF
>TRBJ2-5|.|TRBV12-3/TRBV12-4|.
TGTGCCAGCAGTGACCCAGGGGGGGAGACCCAGTACTTC
CASSDPGGETQYF
>TRBJ1-2|.|TRBV7-9|.
TGTGCCAGCAGCCCGAGGGACCGAAATCGGAATGGCTACACCTTC
CASSPRDRNRNGYTF
>TRBJ2-5|.|TRBV11-3|.
TGTGCCAGCAGCTTAGGTTTACAGATACAAGAGACCCAGTACTTC
CASSLGLQIQETQYF
>TRBJ2-7|.|TRBV29-1|.
TGCAGCGTCCGCTCTAGGCGGGAAAGCTCCTACGAGCAGTACTTC
CSVRSRRESSYEQYF
>TRBJ2-7|.|TRBV28|.
TGTGCCAGCAGCATAACGTCCTACGAGCAGTACTTC
CASSITSYEQYF
>TRBJ1-5|many|TRBV12-3/TRBV12-4|.
TGTGCCAGCAGCTTCGGGAGTCAGCCCCAGCATTTT
CASSFGSQPQHF
>TRBJ2-5|.|TRBV7-9|TRBD2
TGTGCCAGCAGCTCGAACCTAGCGGCGAACCAAGAGACCCAGTACTTC
CASSSNLAANQETQYF
>TRBJ1-2|few|TRBV7-2|TRBD1
TGTGCCAGCAGCTTACCGGGACAGAGAAATGGCTACACCTTC
CASSLPGQRNGYTF
>TRBJ1-3|few|TRBV11-2|TRBD1
TGTGCCAGCAGCTTAGTTCGGACCGTCTCGACCGGGACAGTTGGAAACACCATATATTTT
CASSLVRTVSTGTVGNTIYF
>TRBJ2-7|.|TRBV7-2|.
TGTGCCAGCAGCTTAGTTCGGGGGCGAACCTACGAGCAGTACTTC
CASSLVRGRTYEQYF
>TRBJ1-5|.|TRBV4-1|.
TGCGCCAGCAGCCAAGATCTAGGCTCGGGCAATCAGCCCCAGCATTTT
CASSQDLGSGNQPQHF
>TRBJ1-6|once|TRBV20-1|.
TGCAGTGCTAGGAGTGGAAGCTCCTATAATTCACCCCTCCACTTT
CSARSGSSYNSPLHF
>TRBJ2-3|.|TRBV29-1|.
TGCAGCGTGGCCCAGGGGGATAGCGGGACGGGGCATACGCAGTATTTT
CSVAQGDSGTGHTQYF
>TRBJ2-1|.|TRBV24-1|.
TGTGCCACCAGTGATTATGGGGACACCTCCTACAATGAGCAGTTCTTC
CATSDYGDTSYNEQFF
>TRBJ2-5|once|TRBV5-1|.
TGCGCCAGCAGCTTGGGGGTGGTTCTCCAAGAGACCCAGTACTTC
CASSLGVVLQETQYF
>TRBJ2-3|.|TRBV7-2|TRBD2
TGTGCCAGCAGCCCCCGACTAGCGGGAGGCAACACAGATACGCAGTATTTT
CASSPRLAGGNTDTQYF
>TRBJ2-1|.|TRBV7-8|TRBD1
TGTGCCAGCAGCGAGACAGGGGGCGAGGGGATCCCTCCAGCTCACAATGAGCAGTTCTTC
CASSETGGEGIPPAHNEQFF
>TRBJ1-5|.|TRBV7-2|TRBD1
TGTGCCAGCAGCGCGGGACAGATAAATCAGCCCCAGCATTTT
CASSAGQINQPQHF
>TRBJ2-4|few|TRBV6-5|.
TGTGCCAGCTGGGGAGGCGGGGAGCACATTCAGTACTTC
CASWGGGEHIQYF
>TRBJ2-7|.|TRBV11-2|.
TGTGCCAGCAGCCGTGCCTTTTTCGGACAGAACTACGAGCAGTACTTC
CASSRAFFGQNYEQYF
>TRBJ1-4|few|TRBV4-3|.
TGCGCCAGCAGCCAAGATGCTTCCCTTAGCGAAAAACTGTTTTTT
CASSQDASLSEKLFF
>TRBJ2-3|.|TRBV12-3/TRBV12-4|.
TGTGCCTGCCTAGCGCACACTAGCACAGATACGCAGTATTTT
CACLAHTSTDTQYF